Presented here are 12 T cell receptor beta chains from one specimen sequenced in a study of T cells expressing NK-cell markers. One entry per CDR3 protein, without DNA, is what TCRdb gives after re-calling the 5' RACE reads. This sample's clone table lists over 350,000 distinct CDR3 sequences. The sequenced sample was blood T cells: a sorted CD56 or NKG2C T cell subset, CD4+ or CD8+ T cells, or bulk PBMC T cells (not recorded which). The receptors derive from a woman between 50 and 59 years old in good health.

V usage is TRBV5-6 and J usage is TRBJ2-1; TCRdb reports TRBD2, a call that lacks DNA to check it against. This CDR3 has 16 amino acids. In germline, CDR1 is SGHDT, CDR2 YYEEEE. The CDR3 here is CASIPLREGGGFRQFF.

V is TRBV20-1 and J is TRBJ2-1. This CDR3 region has 15 residues. The germline CDR1 and CDR2 sequences are DFQATT and SNEGSKA (reference sequence). The CDR3 loop is CSARDYGIGYNEQFF.

This chain connects TRBV10-3 to TRBJ2-7; TCRdb designates TRBD1, a call that cannot be tested without DNA. CDR1 and CDR2 from the germline V gene are ENHRY and SYGVKD. The CDR3 length is 11 residues. The CDR3 loop is CATSGVGEQYF.

J is TRBJ1-6 and V is TRBV20-1; lacking DNA, the TRBD1 call made by TCRdb goes unchecked. Germline CDR1 DFQATT, CDR2 SNEGSKA (reference sequence). CDR3 length: 15 amino acids. CDR3 sequence: CSARSRTDRNSPLHF.

The chain has TRBV12-3 or TRBV12-4 and TRBJ2-3; TCRdb gives TRBD1 as the D gene, but with no DNA this cannot be confirmed. The CDR3 is 14 amino acids. The CDR3 sequence is CASSPPGVADTQYF.

The chain employs TRBV20-1 and TRBJ1-4; TCRdb's D call of TRBD1 is untestable without DNA. The V gene's germline CDR1 is DFQATT and CDR2 SNEGSKA (reference sequence). The CDR3 loop spans 15 amino acids. CDR3 region: CSARPIRDRDEKLFF.

This chain connects TRBV15 to TRBJ2-1; TCRdb's assignment of TRBD1 cannot be checked, as there is no DNA. This CDR3 is 12 amino acids long. The germline gives CDR1 LNHNV, CDR2 YYDKDF (reference sequence). This CDR3 reads CATNRLGGEQFF.

The gene calls are TRBV5-6 and TRBJ2-7; the D gene TCRdb calls, TRBD1, cannot be checked with no DNA. CDR1 is SGHDT and CDR2 is YYEEEE in the germline V gene. CDR3 length: 14 residues. The chain's CDR3 is CASSSGQGVNEQYF.

The rearrangement uses TRBV27 and TRBJ2-1. The V gene's germline CDR1 is MNHEY and CDR2 SMNVEV (reference sequence). CDR3 length: 16 residues. CDR3 protein: CASSFLSRVDHNEQFF.

The V gene is TRBV7-8, the J gene TRBJ2-1; TCRdb outputs TRBD2, but without DNA this stays unchecked. CDR3 size: 18 residues. The V gene's germline CDR1 is SGHVS and CDR2 FQNEAQ. This chain's CDR3 is CASSQARLVPKVGNEQFF.

The J gene is TRBJ2-3, the V gene TRBV5-1; absent DNA, TCRdb's TRBD2 call cannot be checked. The CDR3 has 16 amino acids. The germline CDR1 and CDR2 sequences are SGHRS and YFSETQ. CDR3: CASSRIQTSGTYTQYF.

V and J are TRBV5-1 and TRBJ2-3; TCRdb calls TRBD2, which cannot be checked without DNA. CDR1 SGHRS and CDR2 YFSETQ come from the germline V gene. The CDR3 covers 16 residues. CDR3 protein: CASSLVAGGSTDTQYF.